A selection of T cell receptor beta chains follows, all from one sample in a study of identical twins. Using its own MiXCR run on the 5' RACE reads, TCRdb lists one record per CDR3 protein. The sample records about 340,000 distinct CDR3 sequences, around 9.7% being singletons. Sequenced: naive T cells sorted from blood. These receptors were taken from a woman aged 45-60 years in good health. Both conserved end residues are part of each CDR3. A D gene is named only where the DNA matches it firmly. Not all rows give a size; the values are once, few, many and, for expanded clones, a class.

TGTGCCAGCAGTCCGGGAGTCAATGAGCAGTTCTTC | CASSPGVNEQFF | NA | few | TRBJ2-1 | TRBV27
TGTGCCAGCAGCTACGGACTAGCGGGAAGGGGGACAGATACGCAGTATTTT | CASSYGLAGRGTDTQYF | TRBD2 | NA | TRBJ2-3 | TRBV7-6
TGCAGCGTTGAACAGGACAGGCGCTACGAGCAGTACTTC | CSVEQDRRYEQYF | TRBD1 | many | TRBJ2-7 | TRBV29-1
TGTGCCAGCAGTGAATTTACAGGGATAGGCTACAATGAGCAGTTCTTC | CASSEFTGIGYNEQFF | NA | few | TRBJ2-1 | TRBV6-1
TGTGCCAGCAGCTCCATCAGGGTCTACAATGAGCAGTTCTTC | CASSSIRVYNEQFF | NA | many | TRBJ2-1 | TRBV5-6
TGTGCCAGCAGCTTAGCGTCCGGACTACCCTCCTACAATGAGCAGTTCTTC | CASSLASGLPSYNEQFF | NA | NA | TRBJ2-1 | TRBV7-9
TGTGCCACCCGGTTTAATTTATTAGCGGGAGCTCGGGACAATGAGCAGTTCTTC | CATRFNLLAGARDNEQFF | TRBD2 | few | TRBJ2-1 | TRBV24-1
TGTGCCAGCAGCCCCCCGGGACAGGGGCCCTATAGCAATCAGCCCCAGCATTTT | CASSPPGQGPYSNQPQHF | TRBD1 | many | TRBJ1-5 | TRBV3-1
TGCAGTGCGAGAGCGGTTTCCTACAATGAGCAGTTCTTC | CSARAVSYNEQFF | NA | few | TRBJ2-1 | TRBV20-1
TGTGCCAGCAGCTCCAGAACTAATGAAAAACTGTTTTTT | CASSSRTNEKLFF | NA | many | TRBJ1-4 | TRBV7-8
TGTGCCAGCAGTTTATCGTCGGTTACAGATACGCAGTATTTT | CASSLSSVTDTQYF | NA | few | TRBJ2-3 | TRBV27
TGCGCCAGCAGCTTGGTAGGGGGAGGTGAGCAGTTCTTC | CASSLVGGGEQFF | NA | many | TRBJ2-1 | TRBV5-1
TGCAGTGCTAGAGACCCCCAGGGGCAGTCCAAAAACATTCAGTACTTC | CSARDPQGQSKNIQYF | NA | NA | TRBJ2-4 | TRBV20-1
TGCGCCAGCTCACTGGGGGTCAACGAGCAGTACTTC | CASSLGVNEQYF | NA | NA | TRBJ2-7 | TRBV10-2
TGCAGCTTCACTGACGGGACTTCACCCCTCCACTTT | CSFTDGTSPLHF | NA | many | TRBJ1-6 | TRBV29-1
TGTGCCAGCAGTCCGAGGCAGCGGGGGTACAATGAGCAGTTCTTC | CASSPRQRGYNEQFF | TRBD2 | few | TRBJ2-1 | TRBV12-3/TRBV12-4
TGCGCCAGCAGCTTGGGACAGGGGGCTAACTATGGCTACACCTTC | CASSLGQGANYGYTF | TRBD1 | NA | TRBJ1-2 | TRBV5-1
TGTGCCAGCAGCTTCGGACAGGGGAACACAGATACGCAGTATTTT | CASSFGQGNTDTQYF | TRBD1 | once | TRBJ2-3 | TRBV11-1
TGCAGTGCTGGCCGGGGCCCGGGGAATCAGCCCCAGCATTTT | CSAGRGPGNQPQHF | NA | many | TRBJ1-5 | TRBV20-1
TGTGCCAGCAGTGAAGGGGGACAGCATAATTCACCCCTCCACTTT | CASSEGGQHNSPLHF | TRBD1 | many | TRBJ1-6 | TRBV6-4
TGCGCCAGCAGCTTGGGAGCGGGAGGGTACAATGAGCAGTTCTTC | CASSLGAGGYNEQFF | TRBD2 | few | TRBJ2-1 | TRBV5-1
TGTGCCAGCAGCTCCACTACCTACGAGCAGTACTTC | CASSSTTYEQYF | NA | many | TRBJ2-7 | TRBV7-2
TGTGCTAGTGGTTTGCCGCGGGAGGGGGTCTACAATGAGCAGTTCTTC | CASGLPREGVYNEQFF | TRBD2 | few | TRBJ2-1 | TRBV12-5
TGTGCCAGCAGCCAAGTTCAGCGGGAGGAGGGCGGTAAGCAGTTCTTC | CASSQVQREEGGKQFF | TRBD2 | NA | TRBJ2-1 | TRBV4-2
TGCAGTGCTTCCACAGGGGGCAATCAGCCCCAGCATTTT | CSASTGGNQPQHF | TRBD1 | few | TRBJ1-5 | TRBV20-1
TGTGCTAGTGGTTTGGTACTGTCAGCCGGGGAGCTGTTTTTT | CASGLVLSAGELFF | NA | few | TRBJ2-2 | TRBV12-5
TGTGCCAGCAGTTACGAGGGGTTGTACGAGCAGTACTTC | CASSYEGLYEQYF | NA | NA | TRBJ2-7 | TRBV6-6
TGTGCCAGCAGCTCCGGGACAGGGGTCATTCAGCCCCAGCATTTT | CASSSGTGVIQPQHF | TRBD1 | many | TRBJ1-5 | TRBV6-1
TGCAGTGCTAGAGATCCACTAGCGGGAAACTCCTACAATGAGCAGTTCTTC | CSARDPLAGNSYNEQFF | TRBD2 | few | TRBJ2-1 | TRBV20-1
TGTGCCAGCAGCGTAGCTAGCGCGAACACCGGGGAGCTGTTTTTT | CASSVASANTGELFF | NA | many | TRBJ2-2 | TRBV9
TGTGCCAGCAGTGAATCGGGGGGGACGCACTACAATGAGCAGTTCTTC | CASSESGGTHYNEQFF | TRBD2 | NA | TRBJ2-1 | TRBV25-1
TGCGCCAGCTGGGAGGGCCGACGCACCGGGGAGCTGTTTTTT | CASWEGRRTGELFF | TRBD2 | many | TRBJ2-2 | TRBV5-1
TGTGCCAGCAGCCTTAGCAGGGGGCGAACAGATACGCAGTATTTT | CASSLSRGRTDTQYF | TRBD1 | NA | TRBJ2-3 | TRBV5-4
TGTGCCAGCAGCTTCGGGACAGGGCATGATTACTTC | CASSFGTGHDYF | TRBD1 | few | TRBJ2-7 | TRBV7-3
TGTGCCAGCAGTTTAGCCTCAACTTCACCCCTCCACTTT | CASSLASTSPLHF | NA | many | TRBJ1-6 | TRBV12-3/TRBV12-4
TGTGCCAGCCGAGGACAGCTAAACATTCAGTACTTC | CASRGQLNIQYF | NA | many | TRBJ2-4 | TRBV12-3/TRBV12-4
TGCGCCAGCAGCATCGACAACTCCTACAATGAGCAGTTCTTC | CASSIDNSYNEQFF | NA | NA | TRBJ2-1 | TRBV5-1
TGTGCCAGCAGTTACGGGACGGGAGGGCCTTGGGAGCAGTTCTTC | CASSYGTGGPWEQFF | TRBD2 | few | TRBJ2-1 | TRBV6-5
TGTGCCAGCAGTTTATTTGACAGGGGGGTGAAGACCCAGTACTTC | CASSLFDRGVKTQYF | TRBD1 | few | TRBJ2-5 | TRBV27
TGTGCCAGCAGTGAATTGAGCGGGATATCCAATGAGCAGTTCTTC | CASSELSGISNEQFF | TRBD2 | few | TRBJ2-1 | TRBV2
TGTGCCAGCAGTGAAGGCGGAGGTCCTAACTATGGCTACACCTTC | CASSEGGGPNYGYTF | NA | NA | TRBJ1-2 | TRBV2
TGTGCCAGCAGTCCAGGGGGGGGTCAGCCCCAGCATTTT | CASSPGGGQPQHF | TRBD1 | many | TRBJ1-5 | TRBV28
TGTGCCAGCAGCTTAAGTCAGTTCGTAGGAACCGGGGAGCTGTTTTTT | CASSLSQFVGTGELFF | NA | NA | TRBJ2-2 | TRBV7-3
TGCAGTGCTACCAGCAGGAGGGCACTAACCTACAATGAGCAGTTCTTC | CSATSRRALTYNEQFF | NA | NA | TRBJ2-1 | TRBV20-1
TGTGCCAGCAATCTGAAGGGTAAATCTTTCGGCTTGGACACTGAAGCTTTCTTT | CASNLKGKSFGLDTEAFF | NA | NA | TRBJ1-1 | TRBV12-3/TRBV12-4
TGCAGTACAACTATGTTAGCGGGAGGCCCCAATGAGCAGTTCTTC | CSTTMLAGGPNEQFF | TRBD2 | many | TRBJ2-1 | TRBV20-1
TGTGCCAGCAGCTTAGAAGCAGGGGGCAAGTACAATGAGCAGTTCTTC | CASSLEAGGKYNEQFF | TRBD1 | NA | TRBJ2-1 | TRBV7-6
TGTGCCACCAGCAGAGGTTGGACAGGAGGCACAGATACGCAGTATTTT | CATSRGWTGGTDTQYF | TRBD1 | few | TRBJ2-3 | TRBV15
TGTGCCAGCAGGGGACAGGGGTCTCCTGTCGTAAATGAGCAGTTCTTC | CASRGQGSPVVNEQFF | TRBD1 | NA | TRBJ2-1 | TRBV7-2
TGTGCCACGGAGGGGAACACCGGGGAGCTGTTTTTT | CATEGNTGELFF | NA | NA | TRBJ2-2 | TRBV12-3/TRBV12-4
TGCGCCAGCAACGGCGGGCTACTCTACAATGAGCAGTTCTTC | CASNGGLLYNEQFF | NA | NA | TRBJ2-1 | TRBV5-1
TGTGCCAGCACCAACCAGGGGTATTCACCCCTCCACTTT | CASTNQGYSPLHF | NA | many | TRBJ1-6 | TRBV12-3/TRBV12-4
TGTGCTAGTGGTCTGGGGACAGGGGGAAAGGATAGTGAGCAGTTCTTC | CASGLGTGGKDSEQFF | TRBD1 | NA | TRBJ2-1 | TRBV12-5
TGCAGTGCTAGAGGTTCCACCCGGGACTCCCAGGGAAGGGAGCAGTACTTC | CSARGSTRDSQGREQYF | NA | NA | TRBJ2-7 | TRBV20-1
TGTGCCAGCAGTTACGGCCTAGCGGGATCCGCCTACGAGCAGTACTTC | CASSYGLAGSAYEQYF | TRBD2 | NA | TRBJ2-7 | TRBV6-2/TRBV6-3